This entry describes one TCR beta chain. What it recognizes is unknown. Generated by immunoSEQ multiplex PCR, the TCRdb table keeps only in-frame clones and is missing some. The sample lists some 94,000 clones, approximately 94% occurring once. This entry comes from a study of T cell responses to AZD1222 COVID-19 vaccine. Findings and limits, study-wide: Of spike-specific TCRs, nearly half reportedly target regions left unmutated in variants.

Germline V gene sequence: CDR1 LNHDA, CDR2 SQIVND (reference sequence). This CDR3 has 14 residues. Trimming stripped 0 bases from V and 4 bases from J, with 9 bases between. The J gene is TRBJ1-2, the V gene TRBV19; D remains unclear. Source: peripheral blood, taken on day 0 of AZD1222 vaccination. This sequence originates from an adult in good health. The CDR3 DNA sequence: TGTGCCAGTAGTATAGAGGGCAGGTTCTATGGCTACACCTTC. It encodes CASSIEGRFYGYTF. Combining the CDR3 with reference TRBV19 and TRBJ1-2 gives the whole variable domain DGGITQSPKYLFRKEGQNVTLSCEQNLNHDAMYWYRQDPGQGLRLIYYSQIVNDFQKGDIAEGYSVSREKKESFPLTVTSAQKNPTAFYLCASSIEGRFYGYTFGSGTRLTVV.